This T cell receptor beta chain was observed in a study of T-cell reconstitution after alpha-beta-depleted transplantation in children. The germline V and J ends were trimmed by 5 bases and 14 bases, with 26 bases remaining between them. CDR3 length: 15 amino acids. The V gene's germline CDR1 is SEHNR and CDR2 FQNEAQ (reference sequence). During its preparation, the TCRbeta library received unique molecular identifiers. TCRdb re-derived calls from the PCR reads in MiXCR, one entry per CDR3 protein. The sample lists about 420,000 distinct CDR3 sequences; approximately 11% were seen once. V usage is TRBV7-9 and J usage is TRBJ2-3, with D perhaps matching TRBD2 (5 bases). The clonotype was recovered from a human donor who donated a stem cell graft to a child with acute myeloid leukemia. The sample here was PBMCs from the stem cell graft donor, taken from the stem cell graft. Here the CDR3 reads CASSETSVPSSIAYF. The DNA for the CDR3 is TGTGCCAGCAGCGAAACTAGTGTCCCATCTTCCATCGCGTATTTT.